The clone carrying this T cell receptor (beta chain) was picked up a small number of times. Its target is not known. This entry is derived from a study of T cell repertoires in cytomegalovirus infection. Study-level information: Recently identified HLA-C-restricted CMV epitopes were among the peptides used. Matching HLA type and CMV infection were both indicated by public TCR beta signatures. Study conclusions and caveats: HLA-C-restricted, CMV-specific TCR beta clonotypes were dominant ex vivo.

TCRdb re-called the reads with MiXCR, one entry per CDR3 protein. The repertoire holds 150,000 or so distinct CDR3 sequences, with about a fifth as singletons. V dropped 7 bases and J dropped 8 bases, with 14 bases sitting between them. The CDR3 is 13 residues long. The chain joins TRBV12-3 or TRBV12-4 to TRBJ1-4; D remains ambiguous. The clonotype originates from a human donor in good health (CMV status not recorded). Some clones in this sample may be carry-over from other donors' samples. The sample was CD8+ T cells from cultured PBMCs, taken from culture after CMV antigen stimulation. The CDR3 is CASTNWAGEKLFF. The CDR3, as DNA: TGTGCCAGCACTAACTGGGCGGGGGAAAAACTGTTTTTT.